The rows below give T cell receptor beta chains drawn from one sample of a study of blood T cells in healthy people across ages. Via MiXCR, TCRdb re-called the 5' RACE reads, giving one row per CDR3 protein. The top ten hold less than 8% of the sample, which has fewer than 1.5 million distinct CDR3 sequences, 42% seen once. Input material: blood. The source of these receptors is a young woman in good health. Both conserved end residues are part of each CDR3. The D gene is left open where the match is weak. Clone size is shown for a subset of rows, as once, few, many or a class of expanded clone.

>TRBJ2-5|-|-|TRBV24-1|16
TGTGCCACCAGTGAATCTAAATGGACAGCCCAAGAGACCCAGTACTTC
CATSESKWTAQETQYF
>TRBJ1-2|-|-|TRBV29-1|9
TGCAGCGTTGGAGAGGGCTACACCTTC
CSVGEGYTF
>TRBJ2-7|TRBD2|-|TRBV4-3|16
TGCGCCAGCAGCCAAGATCTCACTAGCGGGGGCAATGAGCAGTACTTC
CASSQDLTSGGNEQYF
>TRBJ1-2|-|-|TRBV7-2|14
TGTGCCAGCAGCTTAATCGGAACCGTCTATGGCTACACCTTC
CASSLIGTVYGYTF
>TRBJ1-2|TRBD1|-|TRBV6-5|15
TGTGCCAGCAGTTACACAGGGACAGAGCTCTATGGCTACACCTTC
CASSYTGTELYGYTF
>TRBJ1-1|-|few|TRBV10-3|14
TGTGCCATCAGCCTTGGCGGGGGGAGCACTGAAGCTTTCTTT
CAISLGGGSTEAFF
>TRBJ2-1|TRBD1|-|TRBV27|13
TGTGCCGGCACCGCGACAGGGGATAATGAGCAGTTCTTC
CAGTATGDNEQFF
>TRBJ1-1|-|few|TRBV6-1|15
TGTGCCAGCAGTGAAGCAGCGACTGGGGGCACTGAAGCTTTCTTT
CASSEAATGGTEAFF
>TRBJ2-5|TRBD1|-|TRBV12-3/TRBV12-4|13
TGTGCCAGCAGTTTGACAGGGACAGAGACCCAGTACTTC
CASSLTGTETQYF
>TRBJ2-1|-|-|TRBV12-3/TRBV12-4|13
TGTGCCAGCAGTATCCTCCTCGGGAATGAGCAGTTCTTC
CASSILLGNEQFF
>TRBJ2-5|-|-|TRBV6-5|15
TGTGCCAGCAGTTACTCGATTGTTTACCAAGAGACCCAGTACTTC
CASSYSIVYQETQYF
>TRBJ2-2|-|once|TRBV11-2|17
TGTGCCAGCAGCTTAGGGGCGGCGGGGACGAACACCGGGGAGCTGTTTTTT
CASSLGAAGTNTGELFF
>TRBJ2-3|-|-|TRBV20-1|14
TGCAGTGCTATCACCCGGATACTGACAGATACGCAGTATTTT
CSAITRILTDTQYF
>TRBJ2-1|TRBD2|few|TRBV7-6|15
TGTGCCACCGCTCCGGGACTAGCGTCTTCTTGGGAGCAGTTCTTC
CATAPGLASSWEQFF
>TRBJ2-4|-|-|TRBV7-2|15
TGTGCCAGTAGCCAAGGGCATCGGGATAAAAACGTTCAGTACTTC
CASSQGHRDKNVQYF
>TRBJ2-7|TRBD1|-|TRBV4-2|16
TGTGCCAGCAGCCAGACTCAGGACAGGACGACCTACGAGCAGTACTTC
CASSQTQDRTTYEQYF